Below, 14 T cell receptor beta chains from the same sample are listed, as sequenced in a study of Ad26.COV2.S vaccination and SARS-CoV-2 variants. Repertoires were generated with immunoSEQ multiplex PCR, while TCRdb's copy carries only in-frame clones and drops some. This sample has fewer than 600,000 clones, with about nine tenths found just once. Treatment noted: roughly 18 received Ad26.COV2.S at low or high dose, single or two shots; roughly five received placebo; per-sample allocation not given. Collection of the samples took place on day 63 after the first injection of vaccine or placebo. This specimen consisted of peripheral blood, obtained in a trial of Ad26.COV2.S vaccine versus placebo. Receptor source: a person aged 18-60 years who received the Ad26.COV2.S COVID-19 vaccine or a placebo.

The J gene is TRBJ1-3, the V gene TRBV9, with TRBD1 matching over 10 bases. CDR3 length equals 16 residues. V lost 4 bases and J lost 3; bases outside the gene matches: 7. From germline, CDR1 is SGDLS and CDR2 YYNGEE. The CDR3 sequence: CASSPRGTGVGNTIYF. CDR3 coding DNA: TGTGCCAGCAGCCCCCGGGGGACAGGGGTTGGAAACACCATATATTTT.

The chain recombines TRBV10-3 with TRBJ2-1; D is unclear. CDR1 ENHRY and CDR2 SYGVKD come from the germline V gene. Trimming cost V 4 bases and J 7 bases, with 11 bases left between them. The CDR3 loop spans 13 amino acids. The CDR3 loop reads CAISVVPSNEQFF. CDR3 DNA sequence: TGTGCCATCAGTGTGGTGCCCTCTAATGAGCAGTTCTTC.

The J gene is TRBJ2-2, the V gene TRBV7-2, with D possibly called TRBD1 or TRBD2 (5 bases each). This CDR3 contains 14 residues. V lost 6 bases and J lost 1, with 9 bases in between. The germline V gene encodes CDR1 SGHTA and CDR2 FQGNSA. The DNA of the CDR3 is TGTGCCAGCAGGGGGGAAGTGAACACCGGGGAGCTGTTTTTT. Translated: CASRGEVNTGELFF. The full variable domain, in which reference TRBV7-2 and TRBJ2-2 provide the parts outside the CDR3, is GAGVSQSPSNKVTEKGKDVELRCDPISGHTALYWYRQSLGQGLEFLIYFQGNSAPDKSGLPSDRFSAERTGGSVSTLTIQRTQQEDSAVYLCASRGEVNTGELFFGEGSRLTVL.

The CDR3, as DNA: TGTGCCAGCTGGAAGGGACTAGTTACCGAGGCCCAGTACTTC. This codes for CASWKGLVTEAQYF. The V and J genes are TRBV6-5 and TRBJ2-5; 8 bases align to TRBD2. CDR1 is MNHEY and CDR2 is SVGAGI in the germline V gene. This CDR3 has 14 amino acids. V trimming: 8 bases; J trimming: 9 bases; junction bases outside the gene matches: 14.

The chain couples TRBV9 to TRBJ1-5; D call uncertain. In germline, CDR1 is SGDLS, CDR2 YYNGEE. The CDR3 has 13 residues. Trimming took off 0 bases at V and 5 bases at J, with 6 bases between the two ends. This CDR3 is CASSVGPYQPQHF. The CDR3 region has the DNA TGTGCCAGCAGCGTAGGGCCGTATCAGCCCCAGCATTTT.

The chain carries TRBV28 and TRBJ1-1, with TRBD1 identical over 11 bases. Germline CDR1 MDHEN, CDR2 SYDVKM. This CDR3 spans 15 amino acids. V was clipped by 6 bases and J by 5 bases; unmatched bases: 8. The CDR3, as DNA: TGTGCCAGCAGGGCCGGGGGACAGGGGGGGACTGAAGCTTTCTTT. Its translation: CASRAGGQGGTEAFF.

The CDR3 nucleotides are TGTGCCTGGGAAGAGTGGGCGAGCTCCTACAATGAGCAGTTCTTC. Protein: CAWEEWASSYNEQFF. The chain combines TRBV30 with TRBJ2-1; D call uncertain. Per germline, CDR1 GTSNPN and CDR2 SVGIG (reference sequence). The CDR3 covers 15 residues. The V gene lost 5 bases and the J gene lost 0 bases, with 14 bases spanning the gap. Full variable domain (missing parts from reference TRBV30 and TRBJ2-1): SQTIHQWPATLVQPVGSPLSLECTVEGTSNPNLYWYRQAAGRGLQLLFYSVGIGQISSEVPQNLSASRPQDRQFILSSKKLLLSDSGFYLCAWEEWASSYNEQFFGPGTRLTVL.

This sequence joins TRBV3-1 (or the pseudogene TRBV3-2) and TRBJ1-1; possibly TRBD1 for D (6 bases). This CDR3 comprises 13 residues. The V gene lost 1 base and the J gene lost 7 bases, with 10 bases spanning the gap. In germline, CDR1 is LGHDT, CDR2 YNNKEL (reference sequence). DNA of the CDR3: TGTGCCAGCAGCCAAGTTGGACAGCGTGAAGCTTTCTTT. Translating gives CASSQVGQREAFF.

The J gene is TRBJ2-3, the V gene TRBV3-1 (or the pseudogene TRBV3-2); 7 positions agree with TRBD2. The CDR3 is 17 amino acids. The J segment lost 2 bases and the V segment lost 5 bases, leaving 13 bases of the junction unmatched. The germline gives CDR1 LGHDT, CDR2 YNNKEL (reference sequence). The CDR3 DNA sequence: TGTGCCAGCAGCTCCTGGGGAGCGGGGCGGAACACAGATACGCAGTATTTT. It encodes CASSSWGAGRNTDTQYF.

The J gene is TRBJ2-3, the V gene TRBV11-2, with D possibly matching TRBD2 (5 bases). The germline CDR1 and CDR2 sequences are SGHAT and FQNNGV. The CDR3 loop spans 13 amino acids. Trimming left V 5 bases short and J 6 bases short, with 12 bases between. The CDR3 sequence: CASSPRSGDTQYF. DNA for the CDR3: TGTGCCAGCAGCCCTCGGTCGGGGGATACGCAGTATTTT.

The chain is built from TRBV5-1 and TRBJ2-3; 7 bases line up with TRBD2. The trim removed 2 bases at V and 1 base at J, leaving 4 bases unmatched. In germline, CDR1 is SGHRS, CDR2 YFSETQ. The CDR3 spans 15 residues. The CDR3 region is CASSFLGGGTDTQYF. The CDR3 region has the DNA TGCGCCAGCAGCTTCCTGGGAGGGGGCACAGATACGCAGTATTTT.

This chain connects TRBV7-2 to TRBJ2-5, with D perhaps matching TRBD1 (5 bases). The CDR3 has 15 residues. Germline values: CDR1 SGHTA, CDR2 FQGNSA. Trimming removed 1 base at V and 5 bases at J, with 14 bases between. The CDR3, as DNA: TGTGCCAGCAGCTTAGTTGCAGGGTCAGGGGAGACCCAGTACTTC. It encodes CASSLVAGSGETQYF.

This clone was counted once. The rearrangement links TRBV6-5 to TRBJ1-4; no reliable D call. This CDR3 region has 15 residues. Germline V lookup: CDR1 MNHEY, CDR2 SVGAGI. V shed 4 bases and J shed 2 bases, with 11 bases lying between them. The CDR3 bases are TGTGCCAGCAGTTGGTTGGGTAACACTAATGAAAAACTGTTTTTT. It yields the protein CASSWLGNTNEKLFF.

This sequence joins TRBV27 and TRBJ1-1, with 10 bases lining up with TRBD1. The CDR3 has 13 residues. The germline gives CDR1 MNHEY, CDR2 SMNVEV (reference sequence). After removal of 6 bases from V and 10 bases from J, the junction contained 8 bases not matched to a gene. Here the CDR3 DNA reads TGTGCCAGCAGAGGCCGGACAGGGGGGGGAGCTTTCTTT. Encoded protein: CASRGRTGGGAFF.